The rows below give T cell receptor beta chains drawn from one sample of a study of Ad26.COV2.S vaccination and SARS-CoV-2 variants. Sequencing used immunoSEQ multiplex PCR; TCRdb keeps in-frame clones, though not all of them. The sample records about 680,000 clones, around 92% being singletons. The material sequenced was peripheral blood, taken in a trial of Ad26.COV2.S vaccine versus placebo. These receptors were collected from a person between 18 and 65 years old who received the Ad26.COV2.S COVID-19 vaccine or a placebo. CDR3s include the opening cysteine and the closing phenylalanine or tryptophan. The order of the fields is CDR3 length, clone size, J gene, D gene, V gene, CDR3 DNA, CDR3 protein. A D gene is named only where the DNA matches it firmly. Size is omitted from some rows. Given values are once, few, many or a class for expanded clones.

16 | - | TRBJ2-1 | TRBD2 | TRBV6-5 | TGTGCCAGCAGTTCTCAACAGGGCGGGAGGGCCTATGAGCAGTTCTTC | CASSSQQGGRAYEQFF
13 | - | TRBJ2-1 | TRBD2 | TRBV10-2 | TGCGCCACCGGACTAGCGCTTACGAATGAGCAGTTCTTC | CATGLALTNEQFF
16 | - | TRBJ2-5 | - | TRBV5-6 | TGTGCCAGCAGCTTATCACAGGGAGTGAGGGGCGAGACCCAGTACTTC | CASSLSQGVRGETQYF
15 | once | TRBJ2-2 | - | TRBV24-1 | TGTGCCACCAGTGACCCCCGGGGGGCCGGCGGGGAGCTGTTTTTT | CATSDPRGAGGELFF
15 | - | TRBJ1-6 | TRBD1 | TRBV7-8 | TGTGCCAGCAGCTCGAGGGACAGGACTAATTCACCCCTCCACTTT | CASSSRDRTNSPLHF
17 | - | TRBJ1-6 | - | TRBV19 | TGTGCCAGTAGTAAGACAGGTCCTGGCTCCTATAATTCACCCCTCCACTTT | CASSKTGPGSYNSPLHF
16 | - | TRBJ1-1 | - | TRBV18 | TGTGCCAGCTCACCATCCCCAGGGAGGCCCTCCACTGAAGCTTTCTTT | CASSPSPGRPSTEAFF
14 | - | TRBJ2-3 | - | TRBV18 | TGTGCCAGCTCACCAGTACTAGACACAGATACGCAGTATTTT | CASSPVLDTDTQYF
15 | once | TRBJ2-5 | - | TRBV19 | TGTGCCAGTAGTTTCTTGGGGGGTCCGGCGGAGACCCAGTACTTC | CASSFLGGPAETQYF
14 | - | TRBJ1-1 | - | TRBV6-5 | TGTGCCAGCAGTTACTCGGTCGCGACAGGCGAAGCTTTCTTT | CASSYSVATGEAFF
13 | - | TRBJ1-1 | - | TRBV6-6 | TGTGCCAGCAGTTTGGACCGGAACACTGAAGCTTTCTTT | CASSLDRNTEAFF
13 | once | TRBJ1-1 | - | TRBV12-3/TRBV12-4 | TGTGCCAGCAGTTTAAGGCAGAACACTGAAGCTTTCTTT | CASSLRQNTEAFF
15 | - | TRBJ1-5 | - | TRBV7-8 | TGTGCCAGCAGCTTTGGAGGGCCGAGCAATCAGCCCCAGCATTTT | CASSFGGPSNQPQHF
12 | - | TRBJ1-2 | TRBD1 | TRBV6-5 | TGTGCCAGCGGACGACAGGGGGCTAGCTACACCTTC | CASGRQGASYTF
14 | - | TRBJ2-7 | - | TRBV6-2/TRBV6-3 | TGTGCCAGCAGCCCGACCGGGTTTCCCTACGAGCAGTACTTC | CASSPTGFPYEQYF
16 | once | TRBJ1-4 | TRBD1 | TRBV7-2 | TGTGCCAGCAGCTCCAATCCCCCGACAGGGAATGAAAAACTGTTTTTT | CASSSNPPTGNEKLFF
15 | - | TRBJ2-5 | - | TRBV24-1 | TGTGCCACCAGTGATCTAATGGGCGCCCAAGAGACCCAGTACTTC | CATSDLMGAQETQYF
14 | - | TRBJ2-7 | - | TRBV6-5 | TGTGCCAGCAGTAAACAGGTCCTATCCTACGAGCAGTACTTC | CASSKQVLSYEQYF
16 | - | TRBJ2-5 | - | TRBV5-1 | TGCGCCAGCAGCTTGTGGGGGGCGACCCTCCAAGAGACCCAGTACTTC | CASSLWGATLQETQYF
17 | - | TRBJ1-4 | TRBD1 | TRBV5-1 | TGCGCCAGCAGCGAGGGGGCAAGAGCGGGTAGGGGTGAAAAACTGTTTTTT | CASSEGARAGRGEKLFF
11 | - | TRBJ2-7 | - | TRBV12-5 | TGTGCTAGCGCAGGGGTTTACGAGCAGTACTTC | CASAGVYEQYF
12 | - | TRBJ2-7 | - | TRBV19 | TGTGCCAGTAGTCCAGGATCCTACGAGCAGTACTTC | CASSPGSYEQYF
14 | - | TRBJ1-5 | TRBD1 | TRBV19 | TGTGCCAGTAGTACGGGACAGGACAATCAGCCCCAGCATTTT | CASSTGQDNQPQHF
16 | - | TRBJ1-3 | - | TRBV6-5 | TGTGCCAGCAGCTACCACCGTGCAGGCTCTGGAAACACCATATATTTT | CASSYHRAGSGNTIYF
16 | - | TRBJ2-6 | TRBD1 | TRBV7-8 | TGTGCCAGCAGCCCCGGGGACAGCTCTGGGGCCAACGTCCTGACTTTC | CASSPGDSSGANVLTF
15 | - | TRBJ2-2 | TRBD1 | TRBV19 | TGTGCCAGTACCGGTGGACAGGGGGCCGCCGGGGAGCTGTTTTTT | CASTGGQGAAGELFF
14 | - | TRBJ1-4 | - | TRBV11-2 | TGTGCCAGCAGCTTTACAGGGTCGGGGGAAAAACTGTTTTTT | CASSFTGSGEKLFF
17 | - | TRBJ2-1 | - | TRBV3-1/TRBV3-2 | TGTGCCAGCAGCTACGAACAGGGTTTTTATAGTCACAATGAGCAGTTCTTC | CASSYEQGFYSHNEQFF
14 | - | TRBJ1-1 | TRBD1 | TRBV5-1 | TGCGCCAGCAGCTTGTCGCCAGGGGGAACTGAAGCTTTCTTT | CASSLSPGGTEAFF
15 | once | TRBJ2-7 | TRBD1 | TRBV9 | TGTGCCAGCAGCTCTACGGACAGGGGATCTAGCGAGCAGTACTTC | CASSSTDRGSSEQYF
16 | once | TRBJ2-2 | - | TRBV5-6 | TGTGCCAGCAGCTCCATGGGAGGAGCTAGGACCGGGGAGCTGTTTTTT | CASSSMGGARTGELFF
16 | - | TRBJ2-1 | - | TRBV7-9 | TGTGCCAGCAGCTTAAAGGGGCAGGGTAGGGCCAATGAGCAGTTCTTC | CASSLKGQGRANEQFF
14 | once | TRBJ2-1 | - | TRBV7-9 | TGTGCCAGCACCTTGGGGGGTATTGGGAATGAGCAGTTCTTC | CASTLGGIGNEQFF
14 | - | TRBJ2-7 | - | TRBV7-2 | TGTGCCAGCAGCTCCGACGGAAGCCCCTACGAGCAGTACTTC | CASSSDGSPYEQYF
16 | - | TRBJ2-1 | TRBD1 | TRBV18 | TGTGCCAGCTCACCCGGGACAGGCCGATCAGACAATGAGCAGTTCTTC | CASSPGTGRSDNEQFF
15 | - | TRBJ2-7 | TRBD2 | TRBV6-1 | TGTGCCAGCAGTGAACTAGCGGGGGGTTCCTACGAGCAGTACTTC | CASSELAGGSYEQYF
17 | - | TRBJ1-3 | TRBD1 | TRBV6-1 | TGTGCCAGCAGTGAGAGGACAGGACAGGCGTGGGGAAACACCATATATTTT | CASSERTGQAWGNTIYF
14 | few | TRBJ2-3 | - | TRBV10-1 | TGCGCCAGCAGTGAAGGGAGCGACACAGATACGCAGTATTTT | CASSEGSDTDTQYF
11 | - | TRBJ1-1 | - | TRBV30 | TGTGCCTCCTTCGGGGGAATTGAAGCTTTCTTT | CASFGGIEAFF
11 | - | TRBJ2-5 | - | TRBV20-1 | TGCAGTGCTAGGTCTTCGGAGACCCAGTACTTC | CSARSSETQYF
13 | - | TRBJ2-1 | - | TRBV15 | TGTGCCACCTCACTAGTTGGGGCCCATGAGCAGTTCTTC | CATSLVGAHEQFF
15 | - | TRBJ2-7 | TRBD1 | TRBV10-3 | TGTGCCACCACGAGGGGGACAGGGGGATCTGACGAGCAGTACTTC | CATTRGTGGSDEQYF
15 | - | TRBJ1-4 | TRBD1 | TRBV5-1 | TGCGCCAGCAGCCTGGGACAGGGCGATAATGAAAAACTGTTTTTT | CASSLGQGDNEKLFF
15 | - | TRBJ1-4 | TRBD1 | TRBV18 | TGTGCCAGCTCACCCCGGGACAGGGCTAATGAAAAACTGTTTTTT | CASSPRDRANEKLFF
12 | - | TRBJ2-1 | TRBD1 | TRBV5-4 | TGTGCCAGCAACAAACCCCGACAGGGACAGTTCTTC | CASNKPRQGQFF
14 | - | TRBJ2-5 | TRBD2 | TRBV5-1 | TGCGCCAGCAGCTTGATCGCGGGAGGGGAGACCCAGTACTTC | CASSLIAGGETQYF
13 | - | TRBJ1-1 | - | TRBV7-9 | TGTGCCAGCAGCACAGAACAGGTAGATTACGCTTTCTTT | CASSTEQVDYAFF
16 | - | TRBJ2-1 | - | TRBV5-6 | TGTGCCAGCAGCTTGGGTTTGGGCGCCATAGACAATGAGCAGTTCTTC | CASSLGLGAIDNEQFF
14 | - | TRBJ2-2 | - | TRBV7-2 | TGTGCCAGCAGCATGACAGAAGGGACCGGGGAGCTGTTTTTT | CASSMTEGTGELFF
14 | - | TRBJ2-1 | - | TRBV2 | TGTGCCAGCAGTGCCCAGCAGGGTTATAATGAGCAGTTCTTC | CASSAQQGYNEQFF
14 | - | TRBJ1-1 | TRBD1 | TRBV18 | TGTGCCAGCTCTCCGGACAGGGCAGCTACTGAAGCTTTCTTT | CASSPDRAATEAFF
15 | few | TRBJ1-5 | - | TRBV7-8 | TGTGCCAGCAGCCTAGGGGTTTCGGGGGCCCAGCCCCAGCATTTT | CASSLGVSGAQPQHF
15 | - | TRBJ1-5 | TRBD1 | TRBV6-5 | TGTGCCAGCAGTCGGACAGGGGGTTCCAATCAGCCCCAGCATTTT | CASSRTGGSNQPQHF
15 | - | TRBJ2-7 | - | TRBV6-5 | TGTGCCAGCAGAATCCGGGACACATCTTCCTACGAGCAGTACTTC | CASRIRDTSSYEQYF